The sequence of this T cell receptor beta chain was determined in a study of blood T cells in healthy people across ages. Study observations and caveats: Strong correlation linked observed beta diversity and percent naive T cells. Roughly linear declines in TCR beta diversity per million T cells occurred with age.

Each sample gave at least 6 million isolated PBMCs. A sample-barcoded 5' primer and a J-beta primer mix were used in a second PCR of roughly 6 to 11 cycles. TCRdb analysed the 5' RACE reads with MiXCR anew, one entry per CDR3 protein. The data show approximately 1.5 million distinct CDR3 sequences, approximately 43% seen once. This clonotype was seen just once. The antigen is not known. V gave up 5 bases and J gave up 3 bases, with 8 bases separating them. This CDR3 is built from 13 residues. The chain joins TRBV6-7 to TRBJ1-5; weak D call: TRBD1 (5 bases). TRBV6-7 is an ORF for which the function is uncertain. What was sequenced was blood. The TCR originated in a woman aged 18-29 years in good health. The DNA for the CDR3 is TGTGCCAGCAGTGGGGCTAACAATCAGCCCCAGCATTTT. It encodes CASSGANNQPQHF.